The T cell receptor beta chain under discussion was sequenced for a study of identical twins. Many counts were recorded for this clonotype. Its antigen is currently unknown. Template switching added a universal primer binding site, and final cDNA carried unique molecular identifiers. TCRdb re-analysed the 5' RACE reads in MiXCR, keeping a single row per CDR3 protein. The sample yields around 240,000 distinct CDR3 sequences, roughly 7% seen once. Study-level points and caveats: Weaker excess twin sharing was observed in beta out-of-frame sequences.

Germline-derived CDR1 and CDR2 are SGHRS and YFSETQ. Trimming cost V 4 bases and J 2 bases, with 14 bases left between them. The CDR3 covers 15 residues. Every sampled donor was Caucasian and healthy. In addition, the sample was reused for a study of yellow fever vaccine responses in identical twins.

Sequences were obtained from memory (CD45RO+) T cells sorted from blood. V usage is TRBV5-1 and J usage is TRBJ2-3; D gene unclear. The TCR sequence derives from a woman between 18 and 29 years old in good health. The CDR3 DNA sequence: TGCGCCAGCAGCCGCGGCGACACTTACACAGATACGCAGTATTTT. It specifies CASSRGDTYTDTQYF.